The next 2 T cell receptor beta chains were all read from a single sample in a study of blood T cell repertoires in COVID-19. Clones were read by immunoSEQ multiplex PCR, and TCRdb kept only the in-frame ones, dropping some. This table has under 30,000 clones, 70% to 90% appearing once. The sample consisted of peripheral blood. These receptors all come from a human donor with active COVID-19. The donor label of this sample is uncertain.

This chain joins TRBV6-5 and TRBJ2-7, with D possibly matching TRBD2 (6 bases). The ends were cut back, 2 bases at V and 5 bases at J, with 13 bases in the middle. The CDR3 contains 14 residues. The germline V gene has CDR1 MNHEY and CDR2 SVGAGI. CDR3 sequence (DNA): TGTGCCAGCAGTTACCTACTAGCTGGCCACGAGCAGTACTTC. Protein: CASSYLLAGHEQYF.

The chain combines TRBV7-2 with TRBJ1-2; TRBD1 agrees at 7 bases. Germline assignment: CDR1 SGHTA and CDR2 FQGNSA. Losses at the gene ends were 5 bases for V and 7 bases for J; bases not matched to a gene: 10. CDR3 size: 14 residues. CDR3 sequence: CASSPRQGGLGYTF. For the CDR3, the DNA is TGTGCCAGCAGCCCGCGACAGGGAGGACTTGGCTACACCTTC. Looking up the rest from reference TRBV7-2 and TRBJ1-2 gives the full variable domain: GAGVSQSPSNKVTEKGKDVELRCDPISGHTALYWYRQSLGQGLEFLIYFQGNSAPDKSGLPSDRFSAERTGGSVSTLTIQRTQQEDSAVYLCASSPRQGGLGYTFGSGTRLTVV.